Listed below are T cell receptor beta chains from one sample, sequenced in a study of shared clonotypes between healthy human individuals. Sequenced by immunoSEQ multiplex PCR; TCRdb stores in-frame clones only, minus some. The sample includes about 2.3 million clones, under 95% seen only once; the top ten take approximately 0.39%. Sample: naive CD4+ T cells from PBMCs. These receptors came from a man between 18 and 35 years old in good health. Some clones in this sample may be carry-over from other donors' samples. CDR3s include the opening cysteine and the closing phenylalanine or tryptophan. Expanded clones are given a class, and other clones once, few, many or no size at all.

few	TRBV19	TRBJ1-1	CASSIVLQMNTEAFF
NA	TRBV28	TRBJ1-1	CASSLGTPVTEAFF
NA	TRBV7-2	TRBJ2-7	CASSTHLPGQGTEQYF
NA	TRBV4-1	TRBJ2-2	CASSPPGRGYSTGELFF
NA	TRBV28	TRBJ1-1	CASLRGGNTEAFF
NA	TRBV2	TRBJ2-1	CASSARLAGAYNEQFF
NA	TRBV7-9	TRBJ2-2	CASSIPGQGAGELFF
NA	TRBV7-2	TRBJ2-5	CASSGQGAPQETQYF
NA	TRBV30	TRBJ2-3	CAWSQTGRYTDTQYF
NA	TRBV2	TRBJ1-5	CASSEGGAQHF
NA	TRBV28	TRBJ2-5	CAREVWYF
few	TRBV6-5	TRBJ1-1	CASRQNTEAFF
NA	TRBV7-2	TRBJ2-5	CASSLGRAQETQYF
NA	TRBV7-2	TRBJ1-3	CASSRARNTIYF
NA	TRBV28	TRBJ1-4	CASSLRGGRGPYEKLFF
NA	TRBV5-1	TRBJ2-5	CASSLFASGARETQYF
NA	TRBV19	TRBJ1-2	CASSIQAEISGYTF
NA	TRBV10-3	TRBJ2-2	CAISESRTPTGELFF
NA	TRBV10-3	TRBJ1-1	CATVREPNTEAFF
NA	TRBV5-1	TRBJ2-7	CASSLRQGDEQYF
NA	TRBV5-6	TRBJ2-7	CASRGGLAFSYEQYF
NA	TRBV27	TRBJ2-3	CASSSLNINRQRGVTDTQYF
NA	TRBV9	TRBJ2-1	CASSVAGPHNEQFF
once	TRBV5-6	TRBJ1-1	CASSLGDRRSPLNTEAFF
NA	TRBV28	TRBJ1-5	CASRAGPGIDQPQHF
NA	TRBV7-9	TRBJ1-6	CASSLKGSSPLHF
NA	TRBV5-4	TRBJ2-5	CASSLEPGGNMETQYF
NA	TRBV4-1	TRBJ2-7	CASSLLTAGISYEQYF
NA	TRBV5-6	TRBJ1-2	CASSSLDRGQSGYTF
once	TRBV30	TRBJ2-7	CAWRLAGGREQYF
NA	TRBV15	TRBJ1-3	CATSRGTGAPGNTIYF
NA	TRBV7-9	TRBJ2-5	CASSLGLGGETQYF
NA	TRBV6-6	TRBJ2-7	CASTQTRQPYEQYF
NA	TRBV28	TRBJ2-3	CASSLVGSASTDTQYF
once	TRBV7-9	TRBJ1-2	CASSLVSGGYTF
NA	TRBV7-9	TRBJ1-5	CASSFDGGNQPQHF
NA	TRBV4-1	TRBJ2-5	CASSQSKGAQYF
NA	TRBV6-5	TRBJ2-7	CASSYRGRLGEQYF
NA	TRBV5-1	TRBJ2-3	CASSLSSGSGTDTQYF
NA	TRBV7-9	TRBJ1-2	CASSFTGHYGYTF
NA	TRBV5-4	TRBJ2-1	CASSLEWQAGDNEQFF
NA	TRBV7-2	TRBJ1-1	CASSLTAYVKKAFF
NA	TRBV15	TRBJ2-5	CATSRNPGGEETQYF
once	TRBV6-5	TRBJ2-1	CASTPRGGPFGEQFF
NA	TRBV18	TRBJ2-1	CASSAVTPSYNEQFF
NA	TRBV19	TRBJ2-1	CASSAGTSGTYNEQFF